This T cell receptor beta chain was documented in a study of identical twins. MiXCR was run by TCRdb on the 5' RACE reads, yielding one entry per CDR3 protein. The top ten clones hold approximately 8.8% of a sample with approximately 240,000 distinct CDR3 sequences, over 11% of them seen once. Study outcomes and limitations: Conclusions were based on cross-sectional statistical analysis, without following the same donors.

This clonotype turned up a few times. What it binds is unknown. The V and J ends lost 3 bases and 8 bases respectively, with 8 bases between them. CDR1 is SGHRS, CDR2 YFSETQ, per germline. This CDR3 is built from 12 residues. The material sequenced was memory (CD45RO+) T cells sorted from blood. This TCR derives from a woman aged 18-30 years in good health. This sequence joins TRBV5-1 and TRBJ1-4; D uncertain. This CDR3 is CASSYNGEKLFF. In DNA form, the CDR3 reads TGCGCCAGCAGCTACAACGGGGAAAAACTGTTTTTT.